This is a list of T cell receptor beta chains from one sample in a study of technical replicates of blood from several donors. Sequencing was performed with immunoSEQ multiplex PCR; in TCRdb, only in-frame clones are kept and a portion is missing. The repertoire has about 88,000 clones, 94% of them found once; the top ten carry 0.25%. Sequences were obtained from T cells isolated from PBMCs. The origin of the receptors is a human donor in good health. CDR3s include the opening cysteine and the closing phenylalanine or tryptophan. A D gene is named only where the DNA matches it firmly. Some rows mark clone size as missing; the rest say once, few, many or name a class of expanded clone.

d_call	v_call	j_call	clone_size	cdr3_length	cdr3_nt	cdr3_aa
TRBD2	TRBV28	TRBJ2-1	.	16	TGTGCCAGCAGGGAGGGTAGCGGGAGAGCTTACAATGAGCAGTTCTTC	CASREGSGRAYNEQFF
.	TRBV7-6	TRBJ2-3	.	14	TGTGCCAGCAGCTTAGAGGGGGGCACAGATACGCAGTATTTT	CASSLEGGTDTQYF
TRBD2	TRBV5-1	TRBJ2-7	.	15	TGCGCCAGCAGCTTGGCGGGACTAGGCACCTACGAGCAGTACTTC	CASSLAGLGTYEQYF
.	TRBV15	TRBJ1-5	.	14	TGTGCCACCAGCACCAGACAGGCCTATCAGCCCCAGCATTTT	CATSTRQAYQPQHF
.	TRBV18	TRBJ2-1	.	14	TGTGCCAGTCGCAGAGCGGCATCCTACAATGAGCAGTTCTTC	CASRRAASYNEQFF
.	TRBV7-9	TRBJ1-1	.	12	TGTGCCAGCAGCACTAACCAGGGAAAAGCTTTCTTT	CASSTNQGKAFF
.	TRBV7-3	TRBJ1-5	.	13	TGTGCCAGCAGCTTAGAGGAGAATCAGCCCCAGCATTTT	CASSLEENQPQHF
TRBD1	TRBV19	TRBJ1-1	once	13	TGTGCCAGTAGTCGAGGGGACAGGACTGAAGCTTTCTTT	CASSRGDRTEAFF
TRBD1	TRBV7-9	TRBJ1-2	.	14	TGTGCCAGCAGCTTGCCTAGGGGGCTGAGTGGCTACACCTTC	CASSLPRGLSGYTF
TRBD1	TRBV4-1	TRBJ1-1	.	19	TGCGCCAGCAGGGACCACAGGGGCGGGATTCGATCAATTATCTTCGAAGCTTTCTTT	CASRDHRGGIRSIIFEAFF
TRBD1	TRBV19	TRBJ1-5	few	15	TGTGCCAGTAGTATAGGGGACAGGGATCAACAGCCCCAGCATTTT	CASSIGDRDQQPQHF
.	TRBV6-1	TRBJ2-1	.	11	TGTGCCAGCAGGGTGACATCAGAGCAGTTCTTC	CASRVTSEQFF
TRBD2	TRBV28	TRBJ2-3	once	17	TGTGCCAGCAGTTCCGCTAGCGGGAGGGCCCACACAGATACGCAGTATTTT	CASSSASGRAHTDTQYF
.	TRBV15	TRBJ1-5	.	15	TGTGCCACCAGCAGAGATGTAGGGGCGAATCAGCCCCAGCATTTT	CATSRDVGANQPQHF
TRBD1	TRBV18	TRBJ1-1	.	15	TGTGCCAGCTCCCGGACAGGGGGCGTCAACACTGAAGCTTTCTTT	CASSRTGGVNTEAFF
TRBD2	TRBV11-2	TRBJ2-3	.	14	TGTGCCAGCAGCTTAGGGACTAGTTGGGTTACGCAGTATTTT	CASSLGTSWVTQYF
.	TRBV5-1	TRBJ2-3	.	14	TGCGCCAGCAGTTTAGCGAGTAGCACAGATACGCAGTATTTT	CASSLASSTDTQYF
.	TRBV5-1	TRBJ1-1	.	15	TGCGCCAGCAGCTTGGGGCAGGGGTTCGCCACTGAAGCTTTCTTT	CASSLGQGFATEAFF
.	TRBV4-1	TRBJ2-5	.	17	TGCGCCAGCAGCCAAGGCGTAACGGGGGTCCCAAGAGAGACCCAGTACTTC	CASSQGVTGVPRETQYF
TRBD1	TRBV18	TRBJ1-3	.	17	TGTGCCAGCTCACCACTTATGGGACAGGGCTCCGGAAACACCATATATTTT	CASSPLMGQGSGNTIYF
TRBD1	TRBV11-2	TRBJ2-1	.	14	TGTGCCAGCAGCCCACGGACAGGCGGCAATGAGCAGTTCTTC	CASSPRTGGNEQFF
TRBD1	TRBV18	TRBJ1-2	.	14	TGTGCCAGCTCACCAGGACAGGACGGCTATGGCTACACCTTC	CASSPGQDGYGYTF
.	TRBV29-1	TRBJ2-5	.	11	TGCGCGGGGCAGGTCGGGGAGACCCAGTACTTC	CAGQVGETQYF
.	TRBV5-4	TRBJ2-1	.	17	TGTGCCAGCAGCTTGAAGAGGCTGGGGCTCAGAAACAATGAGCAGTTCTTC	CASSLKRLGLRNNEQFF
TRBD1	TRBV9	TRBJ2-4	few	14	TGTGCCAGCAGCGTAGGTGCAGGGGGCAACATTCAGTACTTC	CASSVGAGGNIQYF
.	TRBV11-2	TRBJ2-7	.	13	TGTGCCAGCACGGAACAGGGATCCCACGAGCAGTACTTC	CASTEQGSHEQYF
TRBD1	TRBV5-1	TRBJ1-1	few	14	TGCGCCAGCAGCTTGCGGACAGGGCACACTGAAGCTTTCTTT	CASSLRTGHTEAFF